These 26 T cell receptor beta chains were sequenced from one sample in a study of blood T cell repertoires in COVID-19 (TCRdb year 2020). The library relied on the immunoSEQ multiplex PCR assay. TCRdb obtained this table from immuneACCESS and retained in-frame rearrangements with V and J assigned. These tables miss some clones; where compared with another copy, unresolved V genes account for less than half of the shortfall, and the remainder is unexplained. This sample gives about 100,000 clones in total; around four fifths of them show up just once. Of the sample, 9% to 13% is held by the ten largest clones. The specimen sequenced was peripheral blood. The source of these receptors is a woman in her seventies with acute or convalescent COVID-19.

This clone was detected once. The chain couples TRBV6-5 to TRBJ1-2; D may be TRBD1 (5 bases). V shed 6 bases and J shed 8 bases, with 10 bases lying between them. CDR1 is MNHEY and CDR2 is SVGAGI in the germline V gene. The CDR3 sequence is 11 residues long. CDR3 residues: CASRGLRGYTF. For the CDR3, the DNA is TGTGCCAGCAGGGGGCTGAGGGGCTACACCTTC.

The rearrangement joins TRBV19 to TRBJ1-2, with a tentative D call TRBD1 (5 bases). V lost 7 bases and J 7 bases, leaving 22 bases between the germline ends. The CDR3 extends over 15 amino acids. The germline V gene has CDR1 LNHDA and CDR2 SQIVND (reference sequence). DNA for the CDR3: TGTGCCAGTAAGCAGGGCTCTACGAATCACCGTGGCTACACCTTC. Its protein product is CASKQGSTNHRGYTF. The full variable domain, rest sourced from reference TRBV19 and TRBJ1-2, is DGGITQSPKYLFRKEGQNVTLSCEQNLNHDAMYWYRQDPGQGLRLIYYSQIVNDFQKGDIAEGYSVSREKKESFPLTVTSAQKNPTAFYLCASKQGSTNHRGYTFGSGTRLTVV.

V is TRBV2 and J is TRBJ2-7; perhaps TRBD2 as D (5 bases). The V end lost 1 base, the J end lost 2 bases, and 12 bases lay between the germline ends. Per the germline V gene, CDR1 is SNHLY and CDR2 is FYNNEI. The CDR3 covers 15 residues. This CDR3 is CASSEGGGIPYEQYF. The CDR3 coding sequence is TGTGCCAGCAGTGAAGGAGGAGGAATTCCCTACGAGCAGTACTTC. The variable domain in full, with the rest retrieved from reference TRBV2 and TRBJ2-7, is EPEVTQTPSHQVTQMGQEVILRCVPISNHLYFYWYRQILGQKVEFLVSFYNNEISEKSEIFDDQFSVERPDGSNFTLKIRSTKLEDSAMYFCASSEGGGIPYEQYFGPGTRLTVT.

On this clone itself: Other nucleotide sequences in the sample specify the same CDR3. The CDR3 DNA follows: TGTGCCAGCACCGAGAGACAGGGGCACTATGGCTACACCTTC. Its translation is CASTERQGHYGYTF. The rearrangement uses TRBV6-5 and TRBJ1-2; 8 bases are shared with TRBD1. The CDR3 is made up of 14 amino acids. The germline V gene has CDR1 MNHEY and CDR2 SVGAGI. V dropped 7 bases and J dropped 3; count of bases not matched to a gene: 7.

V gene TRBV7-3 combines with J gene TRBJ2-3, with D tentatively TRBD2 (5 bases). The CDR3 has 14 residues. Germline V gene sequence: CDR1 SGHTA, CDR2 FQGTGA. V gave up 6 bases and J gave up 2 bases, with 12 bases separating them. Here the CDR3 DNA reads TGTGCCAGCAGTTTTGGGAGCCACACAGATACGCAGTATTTT. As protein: CASSFGSHTDTQYF.

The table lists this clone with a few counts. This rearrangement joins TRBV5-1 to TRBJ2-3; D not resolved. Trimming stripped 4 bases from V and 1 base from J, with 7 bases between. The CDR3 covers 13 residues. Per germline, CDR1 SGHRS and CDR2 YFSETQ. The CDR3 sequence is CASSDRGTDTQYF. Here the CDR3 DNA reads TGCGCCAGCAGCGACCGGGGCACAGATACGCAGTATTTT.

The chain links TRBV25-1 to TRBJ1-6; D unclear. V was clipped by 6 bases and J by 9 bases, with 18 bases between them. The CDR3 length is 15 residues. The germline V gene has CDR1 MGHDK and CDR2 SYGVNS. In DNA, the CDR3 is TGTGCCAGCAGCGCATTCGGGGTCGGAAGTTCACCCCTCCACTTT. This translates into CASSAFGVGSSPLHF.

The CDR3 DNA follows: TGTGCCAGCAGTCCTCAGGGATTTGGGGAGACCCAGTACTTC. Translating it yields CASSPQGFGETQYF. V gene TRBV5-4 combines with J gene TRBJ2-5; tentative D call: TRBD1 (5 bases). The V end lost 5 bases, the J end lost 5 bases, and 16 bases lay between the germline ends. The CDR3 is 14 residues long. The germline V gene has CDR1 SGHNT and CDR2 YYREEE (reference sequence).

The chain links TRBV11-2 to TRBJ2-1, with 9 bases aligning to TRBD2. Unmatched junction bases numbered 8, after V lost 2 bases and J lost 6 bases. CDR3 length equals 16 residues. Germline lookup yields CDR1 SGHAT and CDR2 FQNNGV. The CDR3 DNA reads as TGTGCCAGCAGCTTAATGTTGGCTAGCGGGGCCAATGAGCAGTTCTTC. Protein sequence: CASSLMLASGANEQFF. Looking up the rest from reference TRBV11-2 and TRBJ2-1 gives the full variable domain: EAGVAQSPRYKIIEKRQSVAFWCNPISGHATLYWYQQILGQGPKLLIQFQNNGVVDDSQLPKDRFSAERLKGVDSTLKIQPAKLEDSAVYLCASSLMLASGANEQFFGPGTRLTVL.

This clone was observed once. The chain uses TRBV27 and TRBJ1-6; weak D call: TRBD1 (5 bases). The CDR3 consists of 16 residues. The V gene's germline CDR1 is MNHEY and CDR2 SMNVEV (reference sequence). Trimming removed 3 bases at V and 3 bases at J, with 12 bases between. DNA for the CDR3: TGTGCCAGCAGTTTGGAAGGGGTCCACTATAATTCACCCCTCCACTTT. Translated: CASSLEGVHYNSPLHF.

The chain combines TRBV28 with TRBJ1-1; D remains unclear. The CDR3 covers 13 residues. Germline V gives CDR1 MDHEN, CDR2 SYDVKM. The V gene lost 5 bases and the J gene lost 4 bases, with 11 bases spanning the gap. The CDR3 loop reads CASSPPGITEAFF. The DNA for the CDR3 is TGTGCCAGCAGTCCGCCGGGAATCACTGAAGCTTTCTTT.

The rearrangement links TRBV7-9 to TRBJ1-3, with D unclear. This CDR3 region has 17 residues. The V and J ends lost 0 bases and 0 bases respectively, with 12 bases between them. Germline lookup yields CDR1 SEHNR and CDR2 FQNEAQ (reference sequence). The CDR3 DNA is TGTGCCAGCAGCTTAGCGCTTTTTATTAGCTCTGGAAACACCATATATTTT. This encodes CASSLALFISSGNTIYF.

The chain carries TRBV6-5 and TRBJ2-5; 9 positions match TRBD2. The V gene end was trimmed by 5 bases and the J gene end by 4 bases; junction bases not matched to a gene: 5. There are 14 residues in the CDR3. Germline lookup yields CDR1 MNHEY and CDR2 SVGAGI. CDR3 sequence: CASSRLAAGETQYF. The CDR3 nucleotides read TGTGCCAGCAGTCGACTAGCGGCGGGAGAGACCCAGTACTTC.

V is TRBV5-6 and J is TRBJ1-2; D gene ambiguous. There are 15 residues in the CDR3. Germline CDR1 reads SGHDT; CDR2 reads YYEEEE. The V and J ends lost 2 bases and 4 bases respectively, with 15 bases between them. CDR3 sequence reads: CASSFQSRPLYGYTF. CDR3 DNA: TGTGCCAGCAGCTTCCAGTCCAGGCCCCTCTATGGCTACACCTTC.

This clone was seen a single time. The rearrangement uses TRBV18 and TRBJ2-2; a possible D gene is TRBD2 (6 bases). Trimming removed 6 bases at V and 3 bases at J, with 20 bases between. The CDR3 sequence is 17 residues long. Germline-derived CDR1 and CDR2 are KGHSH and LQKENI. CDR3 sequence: CASSRSIAAGDTGELFF. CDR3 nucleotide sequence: TGTGCCAGCTCTCGATCAATAGCGGCCGGGGACACCGGGGAGCTGTTTTTT.

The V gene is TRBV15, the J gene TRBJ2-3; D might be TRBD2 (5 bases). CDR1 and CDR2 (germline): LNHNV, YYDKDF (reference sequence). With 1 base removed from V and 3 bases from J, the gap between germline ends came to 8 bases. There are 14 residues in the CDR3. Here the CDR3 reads CATSRGGETDTQYF. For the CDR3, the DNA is TGTGCCACCAGCAGAGGTGGGGAGACAGATACGCAGTATTTT. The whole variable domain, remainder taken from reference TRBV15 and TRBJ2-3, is DAMVIQNPRYQVTQFGKPVTLSCSQTLNHNVMYWYQQKSSQAPKLLFHYYDKDFNNEADTPDNFQSRRPNTSFCFLDIRSPGLGDTAMYLCATSRGGETDTQYFGPGTRLTVL.

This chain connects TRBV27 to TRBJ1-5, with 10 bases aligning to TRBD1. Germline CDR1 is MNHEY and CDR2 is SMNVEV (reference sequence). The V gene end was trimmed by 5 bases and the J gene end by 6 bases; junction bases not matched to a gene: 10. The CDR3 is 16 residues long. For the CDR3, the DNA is TGTGCCAGCAGTCTCACACCGGGACAGGGGATTCAGCCCCAGCATTTT. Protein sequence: CASSLTPGQGIQPQHF.

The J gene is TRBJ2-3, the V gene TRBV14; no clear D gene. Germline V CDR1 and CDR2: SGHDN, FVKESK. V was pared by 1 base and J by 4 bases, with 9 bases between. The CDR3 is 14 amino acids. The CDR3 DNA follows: TGTGCCAGCAGCCAAGGAGGTGGAGCAGATACGCAGTATTTT. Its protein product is CASSQGGGADTQYF.

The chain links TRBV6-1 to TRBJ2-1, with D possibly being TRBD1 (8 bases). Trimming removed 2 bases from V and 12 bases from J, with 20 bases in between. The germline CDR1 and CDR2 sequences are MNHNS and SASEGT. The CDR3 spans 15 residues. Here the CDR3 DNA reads TGTGCCAGCAGTGAAAGGGGGGGACAGGTGCTGAGGCAGTTCTTC. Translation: CASSERGGQVLRQFF.

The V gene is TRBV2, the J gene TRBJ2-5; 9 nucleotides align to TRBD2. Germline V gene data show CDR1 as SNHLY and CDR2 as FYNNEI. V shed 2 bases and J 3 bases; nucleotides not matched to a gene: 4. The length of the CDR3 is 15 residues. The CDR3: CASSELRTSEETQYF. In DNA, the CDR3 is TGTGCCAGCAGTGAACTCCGGACTAGCGAAGAGACCCAGTACTTC.

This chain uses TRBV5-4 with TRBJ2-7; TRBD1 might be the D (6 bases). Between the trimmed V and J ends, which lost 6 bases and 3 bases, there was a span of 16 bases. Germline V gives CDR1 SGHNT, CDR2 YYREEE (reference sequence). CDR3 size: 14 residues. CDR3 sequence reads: CASTRDRSYYEQYF. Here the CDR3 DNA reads TGTGCCAGCACAAGAGACAGGAGTTACTACGAGCAGTACTTC.

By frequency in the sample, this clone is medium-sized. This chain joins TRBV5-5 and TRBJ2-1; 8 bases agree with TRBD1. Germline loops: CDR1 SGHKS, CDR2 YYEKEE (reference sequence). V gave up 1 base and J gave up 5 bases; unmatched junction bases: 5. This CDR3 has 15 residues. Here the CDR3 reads CASSLRQGTHNEQFF. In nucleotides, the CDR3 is TGTGCCAGCAGCTTGAGACAGGGGACCCACAATGAGCAGTTCTTC.

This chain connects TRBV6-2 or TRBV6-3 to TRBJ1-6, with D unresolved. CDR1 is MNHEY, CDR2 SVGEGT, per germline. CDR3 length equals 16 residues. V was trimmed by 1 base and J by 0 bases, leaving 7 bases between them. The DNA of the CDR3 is TGTGCCAGCAGTTACTTTCGCAGCTCCTATAATTCACCCCTCCACTTT. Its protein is CASSYFRSSYNSPLHF.

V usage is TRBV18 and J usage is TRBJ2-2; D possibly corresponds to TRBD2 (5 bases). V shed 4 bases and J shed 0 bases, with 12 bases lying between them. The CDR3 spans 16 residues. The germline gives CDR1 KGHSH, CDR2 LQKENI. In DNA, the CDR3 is TGTGCCAGCTCACAGTTCTCGCGGGCGAACACCGGGGAGCTGTTTTTT. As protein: CASSQFSRANTGELFF.

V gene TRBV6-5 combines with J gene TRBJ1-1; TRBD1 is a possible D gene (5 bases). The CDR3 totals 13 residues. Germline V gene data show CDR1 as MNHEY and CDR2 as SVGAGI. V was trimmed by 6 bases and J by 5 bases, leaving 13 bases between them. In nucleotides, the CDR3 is TGTGCCAGCAGGGACCCAGGGAGGACTGAAGCTTTCTTT. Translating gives CASRDPGRTEAFF.

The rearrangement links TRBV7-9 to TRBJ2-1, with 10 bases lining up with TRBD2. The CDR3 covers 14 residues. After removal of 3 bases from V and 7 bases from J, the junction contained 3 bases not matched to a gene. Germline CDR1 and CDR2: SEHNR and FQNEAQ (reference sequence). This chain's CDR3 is CASSLTSGWNEQFF. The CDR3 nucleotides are TGTGCCAGCAGCTTGACTAGCGGGTGGAATGAGCAGTTCTTC.